The table lists the clone carrying this T cell receptor (beta chain) with many counts. As yet, its antigen is unknown. This record comes from a study of prognosis after radiotherapy for stage I lung cancer. Findings and limits, study-wide: The authors reported that TRBV and TRBJ gene usage differed between patients with and without metastases.

This CDR3 has 14 amino acids. Trimming shortened V by 1 base and J by 3 bases, and 8 bases separated the two germline ends. CDR1 and CDR2 (germline): SGHDT, YYEEEE. Two-round multiplex PCR on genomic DNA was the method by which TCR beta CDR3 was amplified. Gene-specific primers for each TRBV and TRBJ gene drove first-round PCR. MiXCR, run by TCRdb on the multiplex PCR reads, gives a single entry per CDR3 protein. The table lists nearly 20,000 distinct CDR3 sequences, around 24% of them singletons. The chain has TRBV5-6 and TRBJ2-1; maybe TRBD2 (5 bases). Specimen: PBMCs, collected before or after stereotactic body radiation therapy (not recorded which). The origin of this receptor is a donor aged 50 or older with non-small cell lung cancer. The CDR3 DNA reads as TGTGCCAGCAGCTTGAAGCGGAGCTACAATGAGCAGTTCTTC. It encodes CASSLKRSYNEQFF.